Given below is one T cell receptor beta chain in context. No antigen is known for it. Library preparation for TCR beta used quantitative 5'-RACE with molecular barcodes. Using its own MiXCR run on the 5' RACE reads, TCRdb lists one record per CDR3 protein. The repertoire holds approximately 400,000 distinct CDR3 sequences, with 15% to 20% as singletons. The data stem from a study of CD8 T cells in ankylosing spondylitis. The study, taken as a whole, reports: About 8 highly homologous variants formed a TCR beta motif that appeared characteristic of ankylosing spondylitis blood.

Germline V gene sequence: CDR1 LGHNA, CDR2 YNFKEQ. There are 15 residues in the CDR3. Trimming removed 0 bases from V and 5 bases from J, with 11 bases in between. The source is a male donor with ankylosing spondylitis. The chain joins TRBV4-2 to TRBJ1-5; perhaps TRBD1 as D (6 bases). Sequenced: blood, either unsorted or a sorted T cell fraction (not recorded which). DNA of the CDR3: TGTGCCAGCAGCCAAGAGGCAGGGGCTTATCAGCCCCAGCATTTT. Protein sequence: CASSQEAGAYQPQHF.